This T cell receptor beta chain was identified during a study of T cell responses to AZD1222 COVID-19 vaccine. The CDR3 is made up of 17 amino acids. V dropped 2 bases and J dropped 6; count of bases not matched to a gene: 13. Germline CDR1 SEHNR, CDR2 FQNEAQ (reference sequence). The assay was immunoSEQ multiplex PCR, and TCRdb's table has in-frame clones only and misses some. The table has approximately 150,000 clones, 75% to 95% seen once; the top ten hold about 3.3%. Material: peripheral blood, obtained 28 days after the second AZD1222 dose. The TCR sequence derives from an adult who received the AZD1222 COVID-19 vaccine. The chain employs TRBV7-9 and TRBJ2-1; 7 nucleotides align to TRBD2. CDR3: CASSLLRLASRFNEQFF. DNA of the CDR3: TGTGCCAGCAGCTTACTGAGACTAGCCTCTCGATTCAATGAGCAGTTCTTC. Filled out from reference TRBV7-9 and TRBJ2-1, the complete variable domain reads DTGVSQNPRHKITKRGQNVTFRCDPISEHNRLYWYRQTLGQGPEFLTYFQNEAQLEKSRLLSDRFSAERPKGSFSTLEIQRTEQGDSAMYLCASSLLRLASRFNEQFFGPGTRLTVL.